This T cell receptor (beta chain) was obtained from a study of blood T cell repertoires in COVID-19. Generated by immunoSEQ multiplex PCR, the TCRdb table keeps only in-frame clones and is missing some. This table holds around 78,000 clones, more than 85% found once. The sequence came from a woman aged 45-59 years with acute COVID-19. Specimen: PBMCs or T cells enriched from blood (not recorded which).

CDR3 region: CASSPDSSTDTQYF. DNA of the CDR3: TGTGCCAGCTCGCCAGACAGCAGCACAGATACGCAGTATTTT. The V call is TRBV18, the J call TRBJ2-3, with D possibly TRBD1 on 5 matching bases. Germline V gene lookup returns CDR1 KGHSH and CDR2 LQKENI. V lost 6 bases and J 0 bases, leaving 10 bases between the germline ends. CDR3 size: 14 residues.